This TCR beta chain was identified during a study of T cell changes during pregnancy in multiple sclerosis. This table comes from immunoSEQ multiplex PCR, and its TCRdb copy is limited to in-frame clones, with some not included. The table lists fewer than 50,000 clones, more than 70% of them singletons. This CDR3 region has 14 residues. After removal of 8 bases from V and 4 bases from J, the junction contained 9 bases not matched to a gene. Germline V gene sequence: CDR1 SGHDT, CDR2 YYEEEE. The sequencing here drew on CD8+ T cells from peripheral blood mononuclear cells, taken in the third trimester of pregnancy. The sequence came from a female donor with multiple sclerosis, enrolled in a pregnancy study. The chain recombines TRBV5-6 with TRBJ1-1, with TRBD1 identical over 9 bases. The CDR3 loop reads CASDSGTGITEAFF. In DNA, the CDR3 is TGTGCCAGTGATTCCGGGACAGGGATCACTGAAGCTTTCTTT. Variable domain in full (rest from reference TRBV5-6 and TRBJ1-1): DAGVTQSPTHLIKTRGQQVTLRCSPKSGHDTVSWYQQALGQGPQFIFQYYEEEERQRGNFPDRFSGHQFPNYSSELNVNALLLGDSALYLCASDSGTGITEAFFGQGTRLTVV.